The 11 T cell receptor beta chains given below trace back to one sample, sequenced in a study of glioma-infiltrating T cells. TCR alpha and beta CDR3 regions were amplified from RNA using iRepertoire nested multiplex PCR. MiXCR, applied by TCRdb to the multiplex PCR reads, yields one record per CDR3 protein. The data show 150,000 to 200,000 distinct CDR3 sequences, with around 42% seen just once and around 4.9% held by the top ten. Sequencing input: glioma tissue, nonneoplastic brain tissue, or PBMCs (not recorded which). The receptors stem from a human donor with low-grade glioma or glioblastoma, undergoing nonglioma brain surgery, or in good health (not recorded which).

Many counts were recorded for this clonotype. The chain carries TRBV2 and TRBJ2-3; D remains unclear. Per the germline V gene, CDR1 is SNHLY and CDR2 is FYNNEI. The CDR3 sequence is 16 residues long. V dropped 7 bases and J dropped 2 bases, with 19 bases sitting between them. The CDR3 region is CASTELRPEVTDTQYF. The CDR3 bases are TGTGCCAGCACCGAGCTCCGCCCGGAAGTCACAGATACGCAGTATTTT.

This clonotype was observed a handful of times. The rearrangement uses TRBV7-9 and TRBJ1-1; D not resolved. V was pared by 3 bases and J by 5 bases, with 13 bases between. CDR3 size: 14 residues. The germline CDR1 and CDR2 sequences are SEHNR and FQNEAQ (reference sequence). The CDR3 nucleotides are TGTGCCAGCAGCTTTTTGGTGGTAGGGACTGAAGCTTTCTTT. This translates into CASSFLVVGTEAFF. Full variable domain (missing parts from reference TRBV7-9 and TRBJ1-1): DTGVSQNPRHKITKRGQNVTFRCDPISEHNRLYWYRQTLGQGPEFLTYFQNEAQLEKSRLLSDRFSAERPKGSFSTLEIQRTEQGDSAMYLCASSFLVVGTEAFFGQGTRLTVV.

This clonotype has a count of ten or more. The chain joins TRBV28 to TRBJ1-6; D remains unclear. The V end lost 8 bases, the J end lost 1 base, and 12 bases lay between the germline ends. The CDR3 spans 15 residues. The germline CDR1 and CDR2 sequences are MDHEN and SYDVKM. CDR3 region: CASSWPGSYNSPLHF. In DNA, the CDR3 is TGTGCCAGCTCTTGGCCCGGATCCTATAATTCACCCCTCCACTTT.

As to this clonotype: Compared with germline, one end of the junction differs, possibly owing to a read error. CDR3 DNA sequence: TGTGCCAGTAGTATTCGGTGGGACTTCTCCTACGAGGAGTACTTC. It specifies CASSIRWDFSYEEYF. The gene calls are TRBV19 and TRBJ2-7; TRBD2 might be the D (6 bases). The V gene's germline CDR1 is LNHDA and CDR2 SQIVND (reference sequence). The CDR3 has 15 amino acids.

On this clonotype: A much larger clone differs from this one at a single base, so this may be a read error. The chain has TRBV28 and TRBJ2-7; no reliable D call. The CDR3 is 15 amino acids. V lost 7 bases to trimming and J lost 4 bases, with 20 bases between them. Looked up from germline, CDR1 is MDHEN and CDR2 is SYDVKM. In DNA form, the CDR3 reads TGTGCCAGCAACGTAGAACACTCCGCGGCGTACGAGCAGTACTTC. Translating it yields CASNVEHSAAYEQYF. Using reference TRBV28 and TRBJ2-7 for the parts outside the CDR3, the full variable domain is DVKVTQSSRYLVKRTGEKVFLECVQDMDHENMFWYRQDPGLGLRLIYFSYDVKMKEKGDIPEGYSVSREKKERFSLILESASTNQTSMYLCASNVEHSAAYEQYFGPGTRLTVT.

A remark on this clonotype: This may stem from a read error, because a much larger clone lies one nucleotide away. The chain couples TRBV28 to TRBJ1-2; no definite D call. This CDR3 is 13 amino acids long. CDR1 is MDHEN and CDR2 is SYDVKM in the germline V gene. Deletions cut 4 bases from V and 5 bases from J, with 11 bases between. The CDR3 sequence: CASSYNDMYGYTF. The CDR3 DNA reads as TGTGCCAGCAGTTACAACGACATGTATGGCTACACCTTC.

Many counts were recorded for this clonotype. The CDR3 sequence: CASSIGNTEAFF. The CDR3 region has the DNA TGTGCCAGTAGTATAGGTAACACTGAAGCTTTCTTT. V and J are TRBV19 and TRBJ1-1; no clear D gene. Trimming removed 1 base from V and 2 bases from J, with 2 bases in between. This CDR3 spans 12 amino acids. From germline, CDR1 is LNHDA and CDR2 SQIVND (reference sequence).

This clonotype showed up many times. The chain has TRBV3-1 and TRBJ2-7; D gene unclear. With 4 bases removed from V and 3 bases from J, the gap between germline ends came to 10 bases. CDR1 and CDR2 (germline): LGHDT, YNNKEL (reference sequence). The CDR3 consists of 13 residues. CDR3 region: CASSPGSFYEQYF. In DNA, the CDR3 is TGTGCCAGCAGCCCAGGCAGCTTCTACGAGCAGTACTTC.

This clonotype was detected only a few times. The rearrangement uses TRBV3-1 and TRBJ2-7; 11 nucleotides agree with TRBD1. V trimming: 7 bases; J trimming: 5 bases; junction bases outside the gene matches: 4. CDR1 LGHDT and CDR2 YNNKEL come from the germline V gene (reference sequence). This CDR3 is 13 amino acids long. The CDR3 spells CASMRTGGDEQYF. The CDR3 DNA reads TGTGCCAGCATGCGGACAGGGGGCGACGAGCAGTACTTC.

This clonotype has at least ten counts. The rearrangement uses TRBV20-1 and TRBJ2-1; perhaps TRBD2 as D (5 bases). CDR1 is DFQATT, CDR2 SNEGSKA, per germline (reference sequence). The CDR3 length is 15 residues. Deletions cut 3 bases from V and 0 bases from J, with 12 bases between. The CDR3 loop reads CSASTGVSSYNEQFF. The CDR3 nucleotides are TGCAGTGCTAGTACCGGGGTAAGCTCCTACAATGAGCAGTTCTTC.

The sample holds a few counts of this clonotype. The J gene is TRBJ2-7, the V gene TRBV7-9; D is possibly TRBD2 (5 bases). Per germline, CDR1 SEHNR and CDR2 FQNEAQ (reference sequence). Trimming removed 3 bases from V and 3 bases from J, with 18 bases in between. This CDR3 region has 16 residues. CDR3 residues: CASSFQLPGLSYEQYF. CDR3 in DNA: TGTGCCAGCAGCTTTCAGCTCCCTGGACTTAGCTACGAGCAGTACTTC.